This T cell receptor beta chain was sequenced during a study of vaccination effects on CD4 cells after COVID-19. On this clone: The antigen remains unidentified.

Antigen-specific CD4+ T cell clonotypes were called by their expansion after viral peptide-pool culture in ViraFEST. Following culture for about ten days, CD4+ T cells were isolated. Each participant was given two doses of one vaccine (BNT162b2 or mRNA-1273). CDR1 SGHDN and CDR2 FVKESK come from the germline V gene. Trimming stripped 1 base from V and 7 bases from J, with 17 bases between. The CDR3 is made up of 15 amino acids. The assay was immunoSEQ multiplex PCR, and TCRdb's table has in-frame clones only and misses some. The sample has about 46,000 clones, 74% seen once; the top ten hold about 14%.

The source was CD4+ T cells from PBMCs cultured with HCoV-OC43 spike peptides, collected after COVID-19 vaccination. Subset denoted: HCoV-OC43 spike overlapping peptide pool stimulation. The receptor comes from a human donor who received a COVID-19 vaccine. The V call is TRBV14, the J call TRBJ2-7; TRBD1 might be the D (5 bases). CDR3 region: CASSQVGTGLGEQYF. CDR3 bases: TGTGCCAGCAGCCAAGTCGGTACAGGTCTGGGTGAGCAGTACTTC.